Below, 32 T cell receptor beta chains from the same sample are listed, as sequenced in a study of T cell repertoires in cytomegalovirus infection. TCRdb recomputed calls from the reads with MiXCR, one row per CDR3 protein. The data contain 680,000 or so distinct CDR3 sequences, 35% to 45% of them singletons. The material sequenced was PBMCs. The receptors were sampled from a human donor in good health (CMV status not recorded). Some clones in this sample may be carry-over from other donors' samples.

This clonotype was seen a few times. This rearrangement joins TRBV7-2 to TRBJ1-6, with unresolved D. Trimming cost V 3 bases and J 8 bases, with 5 bases left between them. Germline V gene lookup returns CDR1 SGHTA and CDR2 FQGNSA. This CDR3 region has 12 residues. The CDR3 here is CASSFNHSPLHF. Here the CDR3 DNA reads TGTGCCAGCAGCTTTAACCATTCACCCCTCCACTTT.

This chain joins TRBV24-1 and TRBJ2-2; weak D call: TRBD1 (6 bases). The ends were cut back, 1 base at V and 2 bases at J, with 13 bases in the middle. Germline-derived CDR1 and CDR2 are KGHDR and SFDVKD. The CDR3 is 17 amino acids. The DNA of the CDR3 is TGTGCCACCAGTGATTTATGGCAGGGGCCAAACACCGGGGAGCTGTTTTTT. Protein sequence: CATSDLWQGPNTGELFF.

This clonotype showed up many times. This rearrangement joins TRBV7-6 to TRBJ2-3; 15 bases match TRBD2. Germline V gene data show CDR1 as SGHVS and CDR2 as FNYEAQ. Trimming removed 4 bases from V and 8 bases from J; junction bases left unmatched: 7. The CDR3 is 16 amino acids. The chain's CDR3 is CASSCGLAGGNCTQYF. CDR3 nucleotides: TGTGCCAGCAGCTGCGGACTAGCGGGAGGGAATTGTACGCAGTATTTT.

The chain uses TRBV28 and TRBJ1-1; D gene ambiguous. In germline, CDR1 is MDHEN, CDR2 SYDVKM. CDR3 length: 14 amino acids. V lost 3 bases and J lost 2, with 10 bases in between. The DNA for the CDR3 is TGTGCCAGCAGTTTTAGGGCTTATAACACTGAAGCTTTCTTT. It translates to CASSFRAYNTEAFF.

The chain employs TRBV5-1 and TRBJ1-1; D gene ambiguous. CDR1 SGHRS and CDR2 YFSETQ come from the germline V gene. V was cut by 0 bases and J by 1 base, with 10 bases left in between. This CDR3 contains 15 residues. CDR3: CASSLGHPSNTEAFF. CDR3 sequence (DNA): TGCGCCAGCAGCTTGGGACACCCTTCGAACACTGAAGCTTTCTTT.

A few counts support this clonotype. The V call is TRBV6-2 or TRBV6-3, the J call TRBJ2-6; D not resolved. Germline V lookup: CDR1 MNHEY, CDR2 SVGEGT. The CDR3 length is 17 residues. V dropped 6 bases and J dropped 1 base, with 16 bases sitting between them. The chain's CDR3 is CASRKTRVGSGANVLTF. The CDR3 DNA sequence: TGTGCCAGCAGAAAGACAAGAGTAGGGTCTGGGGCCAACGTCCTGACTTTC.

This clonotype was recorded many times. V is TRBV7-2 and J is TRBJ2-3; D gene unclear. Trimming pared 3 bases from V and 0 bases from J, leaving 10 bases between. Germline V gene lookup returns CDR1 SGHTA and CDR2 FQGNSA. The CDR3 extends over 15 amino acids. The CDR3 reads CASSFFLDSTDTQYF. Written as DNA, the CDR3 is TGTGCCAGCAGCTTTTTTCTAGACAGCACAGATACGCAGTATTTT.

V and J are TRBV6-1 and TRBJ2-7; 9 bases line up with TRBD2. The CDR3 length is 16 residues. The V segment lost 5 bases and the J segment 4 bases; nucleotides outside the gene matches: 12. Germline V gene sequence: CDR1 MNHNS, CDR2 SASEGT. The DNA for the CDR3 is TGTGCCAGCAGTTCCCCGGGTAGCGGGAGCAAATACGAGCAGTACTTC. Translated, it gives CASSSPGSGSKYEQYF.

Of note for this clonotype: One end of the junction fails to match germline, which may point to a read error. The chain joins TRBV10-3 to TRBJ1-1, with D unclear. CDR1 and CDR2 from the germline V gene are ENHRY and SYGVKD. This CDR3 is built from 15 residues. The CDR3: CAIGESDGRGTEAFF. DNA of the CDR3: TGTGCCATCGGTGAGTCCGACGGGAGAGGCACTGAAGCTTTCTTT.

Ten or more counts support this clonotype. This rearrangement joins TRBV7-2 to TRBJ1-6; D possibly corresponds to TRBD1 (5 bases). Trimming stripped 4 bases from V and 9 bases from J, with 13 bases between. CDR1 is SGHTA and CDR2 is FQGNSA in the germline V gene. The CDR3 has 14 amino acids. CDR3 DNA: TGTGCCAGCAGCTCCGGCGACGGGGGTTCACCCCTCCACTTT. Translating it yields CASSSGDGGSPLHF.

The chain is built from TRBV28 and TRBJ2-4; D unresolved. CDR1 and CDR2 from the germline V gene are MDHEN and SYDVKM. The CDR3 runs 12 residues. Trimming took off 4 bases at V and 10 bases at J, with 11 bases between the two ends. CDR3 residues: CASSSQVRIQYF. CDR3 DNA: TGTGCCAGCAGTTCCCAAGTTAGGATTCAGTACTTC.

The chain is built from TRBV5-4 and TRBJ1-3; 7 nucleotides agree with TRBD1. The V gene's germline CDR1 is SGHNT and CDR2 YYREEE (reference sequence). CDR3 size: 15 residues. V trimming: 1 base; J trimming: 4 bases; junction bases outside the gene matches: 5. In nucleotides, the CDR3 is TGTGCCAGCAGCTTGACCGGGACAGCAGGAAACACCATATATTTT. This translates into CASSLTGTAGNTIYF. Full variable domain (missing parts from reference TRBV5-4 and TRBJ1-3): ETGVTQSPTHLIKTRGQQVTLRCSSQSGHNTVSWYQQALGQGPQFIFQYYREEENGRGNFPPRFSGLQFPNYSSELNVNALELDDSALYLCASSLTGTAGNTIYFGEGSWLTVV.

V is TRBV5-8 and J is TRBJ1-3, with 9 positions matching TRBD1. The V gene's germline CDR1 is SGHTS and CDR2 YDEGEE. This CDR3 spans 16 amino acids. V was pared by 0 bases and J by 4 bases, with 5 bases of the junction left unmatched. The CDR3: CASSLEQGAPGNTIYF. CDR3 nucleotide sequence: TGTGCCAGCAGCTTGGAACAGGGGGCGCCAGGAAACACCATATATTTT. Together with reference TRBV5-8 and TRBJ1-3, the CDR3 gives the full variable domain: EAGVTQSPTHLIKTRGQQATLRCSPISGHTSVYWYQQALGLGLQFLLWYDEGEERNRGNFPPRFSGRQFPNYSSELNVNALELEDSALYLCASSLEQGAPGNTIYFGEGSWLTVV.

This rearrangement joins TRBV4-1 to TRBJ2-3; perhaps TRBD1 as D (5 bases). Germline lookup yields CDR1 MGHRA and CDR2 YSYEKL. V lost 4 bases and J 0 bases, leaving 11 bases between the germline ends. This CDR3 region has 15 residues. The CDR3 DNA sequence: TGCGCCAGCAGCCTAGGGGCCGTCAGCACAGATACGCAGTATTTT. Translation gives CASSLGAVSTDTQYF.

With regard to this clonotype: The CDR3 carries no conserved terminal phenylalanine or tryptophan, so it likely arises from a read error. The DNA is left out, because the CDR3 cannot be placed on it with certainty; the CDR3 is given as TCRdb lists it. The chain couples TRBV7-2 to TRBJ1-2; TRBD1 reflects the table's D call only, with no check against the DNA. The CDR3 comprises 14 residues, both ends counted. Germline CDR1 and CDR2: SGHTA and FQGNSA. The CDR3 here is CASSWGQGNYGYTL.

CDR3 region: CASSLGGTRGGRTDTQYF. Written as DNA, the CDR3 is TGCGCCAGCAGCTTGGGTGGAACCCGCGGGGGCCGCACAGATACGCAGTATTTT. J is TRBJ2-3 and V is TRBV5-1, with a possible D match to TRBD2 (7 bases). V was clipped by 0 bases and J by 1 base, with 18 bases between them. The CDR3 totals 18 residues. Germline V lookup: CDR1 SGHRS, CDR2 YFSETQ.

This clonotype turned up a few times. This rearrangement joins TRBV7-8 to TRBJ2-3, with 9 bases lining up with TRBD1. The germline V gene has CDR1 SGHVS and CDR2 FQNEAQ. Losses at the gene ends were 4 bases for V and 6 bases for J; bases not matched to a gene: 8. The CDR3 loop spans 15 amino acids. The CDR3 DNA is TGTGCCAGCAGCTCCCGGGACAGGGTTGTGGATACGCAGTATTTT. Protein: CASSSRDRVVDTQYF.

The chain has TRBV20-1 and TRBJ2-7, with D perhaps TRBD1 (5 bases). V lost 0 bases, J lost 3 bases, and 12 bases lay in between. Per the germline V gene, CDR1 is DFQATT and CDR2 is SNEGSKA (reference sequence). This CDR3 is built from 14 residues. The CDR3 nucleotides read TGCAGTGCTAGAGATTACACAGGTTTCTACGAGCAGTACTTC. The encoded protein is CSARDYTGFYEQYF.

This clonotype was found many times. The chain couples TRBV7-2 to TRBJ2-2; D is undetermined. Germline CDR1 and CDR2: SGHTA and FQGNSA. This CDR3 has 15 amino acids. V gave up 5 bases and J gave up 3 bases, with 13 bases separating them. The CDR3 DNA reads as TGTGCCAGCAGCGACTCCGGGCACTACACCGGGGAGCTGTTTTTT. Amino acid sequence: CASSDSGHYTGELFF. The full variable domain, completed using reference TRBV7-2 and TRBJ2-2, is GAGVSQSPSNKVTEKGKDVELRCDPISGHTALYWYRQSLGQGLEFLIYFQGNSAPDKSGLPSDRFSAERTGGSVSTLTIQRTQQEDSAVYLCASSDSGHYTGELFFGEGSRLTVL.

This clonotype appeared once. The chain links TRBV28 to TRBJ1-5, with D unclear. Trimming took off 9 bases at V and 7 bases at J, with 13 bases between the two ends. This CDR3 is built from 12 residues. Germline V CDR1 and CDR2: MDHEN, SYDVKM. CDR3 amino acids: CARGGGKQPQHF. Written as DNA, the CDR3 is TGTGCCAGGGGCGGTGGTAAGCAGCCCCAGCATTTT.

This clonotype was picked up a small number of times. The chain recombines TRBV11-2 with TRBJ2-1, with D possibly being TRBD2 (5 bases). Germline-derived CDR1 and CDR2 are SGHAT and FQNNGV. The CDR3 has 17 residues. V gave up 1 base and J gave up 0 bases, with 13 bases separating them. The CDR3 loop reads CASSLGTSSISYNEQFF. CDR3 sequence (DNA): TGTGCCAGCAGCTTAGGGACTTCTTCAATCTCCTACAATGAGCAGTTCTTC.

The chain recombines TRBV28 with TRBJ2-7; maybe TRBD2 (5 bases). Germline CDR1 is MDHEN and CDR2 is SYDVKM. V was shortened by 6 bases and J by 3 bases, with 12 bases between the two germline ends. CDR3 length equals 13 residues. The CDR3 nucleotides read TGTGCCAGCAGGCCGAGGGTAGGCTACGAGCAGTACTTC. Its translation: CASRPRVGYEQYF.

This clonotype was observed at least ten times. CDR3 coding DNA: TGTGCCAGCAGCAAAGAGAGGGGGTGGGAGACCCAGTACTTC. It encodes CASSKERGWETQYF. This chain uses TRBV7-2 with TRBJ2-5; D possibly corresponds to TRBD1 (6 bases). Per germline, CDR1 SGHTA and CDR2 FQGNSA. CDR3 length: 14 amino acids. Trimming removed 5 bases at V and 5 bases at J, with 15 bases between.

The chain couples TRBV20-1 to TRBJ2-1, with D perhaps TRBD2 (6 bases). Trimming removed 3 bases at V and 10 bases at J, with 28 bases between. CDR1 DFQATT and CDR2 SNEGSKA come from the germline V gene (reference sequence). CDR3 size: 17 residues. CDR3 in DNA: TGCAGTGCTAGGGCACCCCTGGTTGCGGGAAGGAACTACGAGCAGTTCTTC. Translation gives CSARAPLVAGRNYEQFF.

This clonotype was counted only a few times. The V and J genes are TRBV6-2 or TRBV6-3 and TRBJ2-1; 13 bases line up with TRBD2. The ends lost 2 bases at V and 8 bases at J; junction bases unmatched: 6. The CDR3 length is 16 residues. In germline, CDR1 is MNHEY, CDR2 SVGEGT. The CDR3 here is CASSYLTSGGRDEQFF. As DNA, the CDR3 is TGTGCCAGCAGTTACCTGACTAGCGGGGGGAGGGATGAGCAGTTCTTC.

The chain couples TRBV6-1 to TRBJ1-2; D might be TRBD1 (5 bases). Germline V gene data show CDR1 as MNHNS and CDR2 as SASEGT. Trimming cost V 5 bases and J 10 bases, with 20 bases left between them. The CDR3 runs 14 residues. The CDR3 sequence: CASSSSRGRASYTF. For the CDR3, the DNA is TGTGCCAGCAGTTCCTCTCGGGGCAGAGCCTCCTACACCTTC.

This sequence joins TRBV3-1 and TRBJ2-3; 7 bases fit TRBD2. CDR3 length equals 17 residues. Germline V gene sequence: CDR1 LGHDT, CDR2 YNNKEL (reference sequence). V gave up 1 base and J gave up 1 base; unmatched junction bases: 8. The CDR3: CASSQGGSSLGTDTQYF. In DNA form, the CDR3 reads TGTGCCAGCAGCCAAGGCGGGAGTAGCTTGGGCACAGATACGCAGTATTTT.

V gene TRBV5-6 combines with J gene TRBJ2-3, with 10 bases identical to TRBD2. The CDR3 is 18 amino acids. Trimming took 0 bases from V and 0 from J; bases not matched to a gene: 7. The germline V gene encodes CDR1 SGHDT and CDR2 YYEEEE. The CDR3 spells CASSLESGGVTSTDTQYF. The CDR3 region has the DNA TGTGCCAGCAGCTTGGAAAGCGGGGGGGTAACTAGCACAGATACGCAGTATTTT.

This clonotype was picked up a small number of times. V usage is TRBV28 and J usage is TRBJ2-7; D is unresolved. CDR1 and CDR2 (germline): MDHEN, SYDVKM. The germline V and J ends were trimmed by 6 bases and 1 base, with 10 bases remaining between them. The CDR3 runs 13 residues. Here the CDR3 DNA reads TGTGCCAGCAGGGAACAGTTGTCCTACGAGCAGTACTTC. It codes for CASREQLSYEQYF.

This clonotype appeared many times. J is TRBJ2-7 and V is TRBV7-4, with 9 bases identical to TRBD1. Germline CDR1 SGHVT, CDR2 SQSDAQ. The CDR3 is made up of 19 amino acids. The V and J ends lost 4 bases and 2 bases, in that order; junction bases with no gene match: 18. The chain's CDR3 is CASSSKTKHRDRVTYEQYF. The CDR3 region has the DNA TGTGCCAGCAGCTCAAAGACCAAGCACCGGGACAGGGTCACCTACGAGCAGTACTTC.

This clonotype has more than one count but fewer than ten. The V and J genes are TRBV11-2 and TRBJ2-7, with D maybe TRBD2 (7 bases). The germline CDR1 and CDR2 sequences are SGHAT and FQNNGV. The CDR3 sequence is 18 residues long. The germline V and J ends were trimmed by 1 base and 3 bases, with 22 bases remaining between them. The CDR3 is CASSLGGWSGGSGYEQYF. CDR3 DNA: TGTGCCAGCAGCTTAGGAGGTTGGTCGGGGGGCTCGGGCTACGAGCAGTACTTC.

This chain connects TRBV20-1 to TRBJ2-1, with 7 bases aligning to TRBD2. The ends lost 2 bases at V and 0 bases at J; junction bases unmatched: 4. CDR1 is DFQATT and CDR2 is SNEGSKA in the germline V gene (reference sequence). The CDR3 loop spans 15 amino acids. The CDR3 coding sequence is TGCAGTGCTAGAACACTAGCGAGCTCCTACAATGAGCAGTTCTTC. Protein sequence: CSARTLASSYNEQFF.